This T cell receptor (beta chain) comes out of a study of blood T cell repertoires in COVID-19. Data came from immunoSEQ multiplex PCR; TCRdb stores just in-frame clones and leaves some out. The sample lists 45,000 to 70,000 clones; approximately 81% were seen once. This CDR3 is 13 amino acids long. Germline V lookup: CDR1 SEHNR, CDR2 FQNEAQ (reference sequence). V dropped 5 bases and J dropped 6 bases, with 11 bases sitting between them. J is TRBJ1-5 and V is TRBV7-9, with a possible D match to TRBD1 (5 bases). Material for sequencing was peripheral blood. The sequence was obtained from a woman of 80 years or more with acute or convalescent COVID-19. CDR3 coding DNA: TGTGCCAGCAGCCTCCAAACAGGTCAGCCCCAGCATTTT. Protein sequence: CASSLQTGQPQHF.